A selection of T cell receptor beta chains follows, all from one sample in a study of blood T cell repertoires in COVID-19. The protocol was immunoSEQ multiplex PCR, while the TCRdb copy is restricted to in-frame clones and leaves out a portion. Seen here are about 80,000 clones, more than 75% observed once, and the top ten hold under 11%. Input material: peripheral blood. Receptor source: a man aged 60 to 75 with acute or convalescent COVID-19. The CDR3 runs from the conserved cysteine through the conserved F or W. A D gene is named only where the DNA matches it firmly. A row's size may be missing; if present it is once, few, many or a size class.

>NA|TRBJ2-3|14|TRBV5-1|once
CASSLGQDRDTQYF
TGCGCCAGCAGCTTGGGACAGGACAGAGATACGCAGTATTTT
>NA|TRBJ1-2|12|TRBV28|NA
CASSLVGSGYTF
TGTGCCAGCAGTTTAGTGGGCTCTGGCTACACCTTC
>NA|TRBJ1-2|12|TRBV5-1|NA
CASSSNSYGYTF
TGCGCCAGCAGCTCCAACAGCTATGGCTACACCTTC
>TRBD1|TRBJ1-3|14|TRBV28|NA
CASSRQGTRNTIYF
TGTGCCAGCAGTCGACAGGGGACGAGAAACACCATATATTTT
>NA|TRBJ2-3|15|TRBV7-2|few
CASSLGQASTDTQYF
TGTGCCAGCAGCTTAGGACAGGCTAGCACAGATACGCAGTATTTT
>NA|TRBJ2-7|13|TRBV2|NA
CASSESTNYEQYF
TGTGCCAGCAGTGAATCCACTAACTACGAGCAGTACTTC
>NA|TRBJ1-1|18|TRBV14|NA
CASSQGLRGVGTNTEAFF
TGTGCCAGCAGCCAAGGCCTCCGGGGGGTCGGTACAAACACTGAAGCTTTCTTT
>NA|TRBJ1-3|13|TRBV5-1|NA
CATGPGHGNTIYF
TGCGCCACCGGACCGGGACATGGAAACACCATATATTTT
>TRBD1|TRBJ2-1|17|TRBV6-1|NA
CASSALSGTGSYNEQFF
TGTGCCAGCAGTGCACTCTCCGGGACAGGGTCTTACAATGAGCAGTTCTTC
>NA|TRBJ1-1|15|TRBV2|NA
CASRPLGGGGAEAFF
TGTGCCAGCAGACCCCTAGGGGGGGGCGGTGCTGAAGCTTTCTTT
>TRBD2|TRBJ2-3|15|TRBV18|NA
CASSPAGGPSDTQYF
TGTGCCAGCTCTCCAGCGGGGGGGCCTTCAGATACGCAGTATTTT
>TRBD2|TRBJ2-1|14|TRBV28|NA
CASSGLAGANEQFF
TGTGCCAGCAGTGGGCTAGCGGGAGCTAATGAGCAGTTCTTC
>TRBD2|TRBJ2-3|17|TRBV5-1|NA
CASSLGGLAGETDTQYF
TGCGCCAGCAGCTTGGGGGGACTAGCGGGAGAGACAGATACGCAGTATTTT
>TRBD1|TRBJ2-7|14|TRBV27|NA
CASSQGTDPYEQYF
TGTGCCAGCAGTCAGGGGACAGATCCCTACGAGCAGTACTTC
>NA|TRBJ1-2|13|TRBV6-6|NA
CASSYPPLAGYTF
TGTGCCAGCAGTTACCCTCCACTCGCGGGCTACACCTTC
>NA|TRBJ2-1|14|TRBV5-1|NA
CASSWESGGNEQFF
TGCGCCAGCAGCTGGGAGTCGGGTGGGAATGAGCAGTTCTTC
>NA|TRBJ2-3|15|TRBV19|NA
CASSPGTNPTDTQYF
TGTGCCAGTAGTCCCGGGACAAACCCCACAGATACGCAGTATTTT
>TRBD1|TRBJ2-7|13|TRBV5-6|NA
CASTDRGLNEQYF
TGTGCCAGCACAGACAGGGGGTTGAACGAGCAGTACTTC
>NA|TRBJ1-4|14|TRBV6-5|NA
CASSFSFDNEKLFF
TGTGCCAGCAGTTTCAGTTTCGATAATGAAAAACTGTTTTTT
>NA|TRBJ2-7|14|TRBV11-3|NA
CASRPGGSSGEQYF
TGTGCCAGCAGGCCGGGCGGGTCATCAGGCGAGCAGTACTTC
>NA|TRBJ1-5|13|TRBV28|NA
CASRQLIDQPQHF
TGTGCCAGCAGACAACTAATTGATCAGCCCCAGCATTTT
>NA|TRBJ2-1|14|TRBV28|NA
CASSLVDRHNEQFF
TGTGCCAGCAGTTTAGTCGACAGACACAATGAGCAGTTCTTC
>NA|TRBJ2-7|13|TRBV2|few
CASTARALVEQYF
TGTGCGAGCACTGCCAGGGCTTTGGTCGAGCAGTACTTC
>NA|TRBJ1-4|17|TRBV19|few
CATKGRVLDATNEKLFF
TGTGCCACCAAAGGCAGGGTGCTTGATGCAACTAATGAAAAACTGTTTTTT
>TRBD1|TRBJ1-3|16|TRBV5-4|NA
CASSSMGQGRGNTIYF
TGTGCCAGCAGCTCTATGGGACAGGGTAGAGGAAACACCATATATTTT
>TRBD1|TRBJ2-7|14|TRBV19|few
CASSAQGASYEQYF
TGTGCCAGTAGTGCACAGGGGGCATCCTACGAGCAGTACTTC
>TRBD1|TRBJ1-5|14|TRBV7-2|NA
CASTQTGLGQPQHF
TGTGCCAGCACTCAGACAGGGCTAGGTCAGCCCCAGCATTTT
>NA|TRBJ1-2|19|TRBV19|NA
CASSIIFVMSRQDFYGYTF
TGTGCCAGTAGTATTATTTTTGTCATGAGTCGGCAGGACTTCTATGGCTACACCTTC
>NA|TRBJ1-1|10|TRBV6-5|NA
CASERSEAFF
TGTGCCAGCGAGCGGTCTGAAGCTTTCTTT
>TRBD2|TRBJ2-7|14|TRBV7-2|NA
CASSLGGGAYEQYF
TGTGCCAGCAGCTTAGGCGGGGGGGCCTACGAGCAGTACTTC
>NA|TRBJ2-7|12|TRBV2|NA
CASGSQGYEQYF
TGTGCCAGCGGGTCCCAGGGCTACGAGCAGTACTTC
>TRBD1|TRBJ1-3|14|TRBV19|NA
CASTDRGGGNTIYF
TGTGCCAGTACGGACAGGGGAGGTGGAAACACCATATATTTT
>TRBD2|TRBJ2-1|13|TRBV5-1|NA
CASSRGLANEQFF
TGCGCCAGCAGCCGTGGACTAGCAAATGAGCAGTTCTTC
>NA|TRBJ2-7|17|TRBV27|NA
CASRLRREGGAGYEQYF
TGTGCCAGCAGATTACGAAGAGAGGGGGGGGCTGGCTACGAGCAGTACTTC